Listed here are 4 T cell receptor beta chains from one sample, sequenced in a study of CD8 T cells in Susac syndrome. After extraction with the RNeasy kit, roughly 0.45 to 1 ug of the RNA was reverse transcribed using random hexamers. Each CDR3 protein gets one entry after TCRdb re-called the immunoSEQ multiplex PCR reads with MiXCR. Of approximately 260,000 distinct CDR3 sequences listed, about 96% are singletons. Sequences were obtained from CD4+ T cells from PBMCs. The receptors shown here come from a human donor with Susac syndrome.

The chain links TRBV25-1 to TRBJ1-2; D possibly corresponds to TRBD1 (5 bases). Germline V lookup: CDR1 MGHDK, CDR2 SYGVNS. V was shortened by 10 bases and J by 2 bases, with 11 bases between the two germline ends. The CDR3 contains 12 residues. The CDR3 is CATRDGNYGYTF. CDR3 nucleotide sequence: TGTGCCACTCGGGACGGAAACTATGGCTACACCTTC.

The V gene is TRBV29-1, the J gene TRBJ2-3, with D possibly TRBD2 on 5 matching bases. Germline V lookup: CDR1 SQVTM, CDR2 ANQGSEA. Between the trimmed V and J ends, which lost 6 bases and 5 bases, there was a span of 15 bases. The CDR3 has 13 residues. The CDR3 DNA sequence: TGCAGCGTCGCAGAGGGTCCGGTAGATACGCAGTATTTT. Amino acids: CSVAEGPVDTQYF.

The rearrangement links TRBV20-1 to TRBJ2-1; tentative D call: TRBD2 (5 bases). Trimming took off 6 bases at V and 1 base at J, with 19 bases between the two ends. Germline V gene lookup returns CDR1 DFQATT and CDR2 SNEGSKA (reference sequence). The CDR3 is 16 residues long. The CDR3 sequence: CSAPGPLRGSYNEQFF. The CDR3 DNA sequence: TGCAGTGCACCTGGACCCCTCCGAGGGTCCTACAATGAGCAGTTCTTC.

The V gene is TRBV19, the J gene TRBJ1-5; D is ambiguous. The CDR3 consists of 15 residues. V lost 5 bases to trimming and J lost 4 bases, with 15 bases between them. CDR1 is LNHDA and CDR2 is SQIVND in the germline V gene (reference sequence). In DNA, the CDR3 is TGTGCCAGTAGTGTAGTCCCCGACGGTAATCAGCCCCAGCATTTT. Protein sequence: CASSVVPDGNQPQHF.